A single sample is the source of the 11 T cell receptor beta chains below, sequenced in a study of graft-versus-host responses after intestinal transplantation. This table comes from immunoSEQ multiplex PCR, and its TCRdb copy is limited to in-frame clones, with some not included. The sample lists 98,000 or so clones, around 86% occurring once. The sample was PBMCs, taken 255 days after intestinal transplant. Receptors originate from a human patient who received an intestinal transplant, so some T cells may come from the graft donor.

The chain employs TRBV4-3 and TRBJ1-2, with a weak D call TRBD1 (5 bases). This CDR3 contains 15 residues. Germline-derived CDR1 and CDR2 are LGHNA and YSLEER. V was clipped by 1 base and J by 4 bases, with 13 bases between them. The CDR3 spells CASSQVLSGLYGYTF. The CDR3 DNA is TGCGCCAGCAGCCAAGTGCTTTCGGGGCTCTATGGCTACACCTTC.

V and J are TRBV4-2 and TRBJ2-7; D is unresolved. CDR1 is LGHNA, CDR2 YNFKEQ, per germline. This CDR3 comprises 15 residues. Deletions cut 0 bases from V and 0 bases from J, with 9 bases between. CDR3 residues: CASSQDFSDSYEQYF. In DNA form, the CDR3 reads TGTGCCAGCAGCCAAGATTTTTCGGACTCCTACGAGCAGTACTTC.

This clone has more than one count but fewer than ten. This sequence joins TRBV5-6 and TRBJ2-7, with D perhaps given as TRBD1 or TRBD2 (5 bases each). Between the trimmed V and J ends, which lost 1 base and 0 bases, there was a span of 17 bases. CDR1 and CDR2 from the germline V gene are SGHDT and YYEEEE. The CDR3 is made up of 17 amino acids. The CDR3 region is CASSLWRQGLFSYEQYV. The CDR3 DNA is TGTGCCAGCAGCTTGTGGAGGCAGGGCCTATTCTCCTACGAGCAGTACGTC.

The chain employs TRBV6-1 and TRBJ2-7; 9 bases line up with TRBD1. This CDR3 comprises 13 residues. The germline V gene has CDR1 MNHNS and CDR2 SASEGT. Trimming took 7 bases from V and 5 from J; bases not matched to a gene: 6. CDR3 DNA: TGTGCCAGCAATCCAGACAGGGGGGACGAGCAGTACTTC. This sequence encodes CASNPDRGDEQYF.

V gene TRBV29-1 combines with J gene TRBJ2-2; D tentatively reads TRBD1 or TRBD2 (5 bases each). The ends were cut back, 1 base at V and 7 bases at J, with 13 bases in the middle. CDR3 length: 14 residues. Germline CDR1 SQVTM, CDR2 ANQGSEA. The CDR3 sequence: CSVEAARAGGELFF. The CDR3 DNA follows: TGCAGCGTTGAAGCCGCCAGGGCGGGCGGGGAGCTGTTTTTT.

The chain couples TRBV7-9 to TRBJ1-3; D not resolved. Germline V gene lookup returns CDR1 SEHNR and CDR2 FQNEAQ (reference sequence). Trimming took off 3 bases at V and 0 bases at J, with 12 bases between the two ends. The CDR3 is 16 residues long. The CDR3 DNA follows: TGTGCCAGCAGCTTTGGAACGGATTACTCTGGAAACACCATATATTTT. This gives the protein CASSFGTDYSGNTIYF.

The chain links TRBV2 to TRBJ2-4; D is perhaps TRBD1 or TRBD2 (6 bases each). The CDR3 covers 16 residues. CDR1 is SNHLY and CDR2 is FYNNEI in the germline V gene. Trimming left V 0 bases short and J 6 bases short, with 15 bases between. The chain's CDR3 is CASSEAGGQFINIQYF. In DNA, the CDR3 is TGTGCCAGCAGTGAAGCCGGGGGCCAATTTATAAACATTCAGTACTTC.

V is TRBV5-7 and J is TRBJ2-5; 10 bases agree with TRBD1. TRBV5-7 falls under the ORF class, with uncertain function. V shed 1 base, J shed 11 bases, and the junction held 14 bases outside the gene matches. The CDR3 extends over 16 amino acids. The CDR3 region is CASSLLDRGSSYVQYF. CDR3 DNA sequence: TGTGCCAGCAGCTTGCTGGACAGGGGGTCCTCCTACGTGCAGTACTTC.

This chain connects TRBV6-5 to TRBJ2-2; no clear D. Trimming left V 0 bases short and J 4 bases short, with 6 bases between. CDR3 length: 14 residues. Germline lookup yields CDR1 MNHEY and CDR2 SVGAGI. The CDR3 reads CASSYSRATGELFF. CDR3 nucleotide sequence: TGTGCCAGCAGTTACTCTAGAGCCACCGGGGAGCTGTTTTTT.

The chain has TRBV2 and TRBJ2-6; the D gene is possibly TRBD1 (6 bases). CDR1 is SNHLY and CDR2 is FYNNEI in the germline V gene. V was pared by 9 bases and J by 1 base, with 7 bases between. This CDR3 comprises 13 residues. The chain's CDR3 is CASTGSGANVLTF. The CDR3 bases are TGTGCCAGTACAGGGTCTGGGGCCAACGTCCTGACTTTC. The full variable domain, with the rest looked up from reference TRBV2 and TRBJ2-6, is EPEVTQTPSHQVTQMGQEVILRCVPISNHLYFYWYRQILGQKVEFLVSFYNNEISEKSEIFDDQFSVERPDGSNFTLKIRSTKLEDSAMYFCASTGSGANVLTFGAGSRLTVL.

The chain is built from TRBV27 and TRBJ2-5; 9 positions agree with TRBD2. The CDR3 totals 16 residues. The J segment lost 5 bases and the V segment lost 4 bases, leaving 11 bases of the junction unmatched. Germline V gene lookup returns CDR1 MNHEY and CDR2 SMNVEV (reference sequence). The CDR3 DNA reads TGTGCCAGCAGTTACAGCGGGAGGAGCGAAACGGAGACCCAGTACTTC. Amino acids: CASSYSGRSETETQYF.